These 20 T cell receptor beta chains were all obtained from the same sample, sequenced in a study of blood T cell repertoires in COVID-19. Assay: immunoSEQ multiplex PCR; the TCRdb copy retains only in-frame clones and omits some. The table includes 430,000 or so clones, about 88% detected once. Specimen: PBMCs or T cells enriched from blood (not recorded which). These receptor sequences come from a woman between 18 and 29 years old who had been exposed to COVID-19.

The genes are TRBV7-9 and TRBJ1-2; 7 bases match TRBD1. The CDR3 spans 15 residues. V lost 7 bases, J lost 0 bases, and 8 bases stayed unmatched. The V gene's germline CDR1 is SEHNR and CDR2 FQNEAQ (reference sequence). CDR3 loop: CASMTGSRANYGYTF. The CDR3 DNA sequence: TGTGCCAGCATGACAGGGTCGAGGGCTAACTATGGCTACACCTTC.

The chain has TRBV29-1 and TRBJ2-2, with D hard to call. The CDR3 has 12 amino acids. Germline V gene lookup returns CDR1 SQVTM and CDR2 ANQGSEA. Trimming pared 6 bases from V and 7 bases from J, leaving 12 bases between. For the CDR3, the DNA is TGCAGCGTCTCCCCGGGTCACGGGGAGCTGTTTTTT. Protein product: CSVSPGHGELFF.

The DNA for the CDR3 is TGTGCCAGCAGCTCACTAGCGGGCGATGAGCAGTTCTTC. This sequence encodes CASSSLAGDEQFF. The chain has TRBV9 and TRBJ2-1; 9 bases agree with TRBD2. This CDR3 is built from 13 residues. With 4 bases clipped from V and 8 bases from J, the junction kept 4 bases outside the gene matches. Germline assignment: CDR1 SGDLS and CDR2 YYNGEE.

The V and J genes are TRBV5-6 and TRBJ2-7, with D perhaps matching TRBD1 (6 bases). With 4 bases removed from V and 2 bases from J, the gap between germline ends came to 19 bases. The CDR3 covers 16 residues. Germline V lookup: CDR1 SGHDT, CDR2 YYEEEE. The CDR3 DNA reads TGTGCCAGCAGCCCATCCCCGACAGGAGTTACCTACGAGCAGTACTTC. It encodes CASSPSPTGVTYEQYF.

J is TRBJ1-1 and V is TRBV11-2, with D maybe TRBD1 (5 bases). Germline loops: CDR1 SGHAT, CDR2 FQNNGV. CDR3 length: 15 residues. V was shortened by 3 bases and J by 2 bases, with 13 bases between the two germline ends. For the CDR3, the DNA is TGTGCCAGCAGCTTTCAGGGCGACAGCAACACTGAAGCTTTCTTT. Translating it yields CASSFQGDSNTEAFF.

V is TRBV5-1 and J is TRBJ2-5; D may be TRBD2 (6 bases). V was pared by 5 bases and J by 1 base, with 12 bases between. Germline V gene data show CDR1 as SGHRS and CDR2 as YFSETQ. The CDR3 extends over 14 amino acids. The CDR3 region has the DNA TGCGCCAGCAGGCCGGGCGGGACCCAAGAGACCCAGTACTTC. Its protein product is CASRPGGTQETQYF. Full variable domain (rest looked up from reference TRBV5-1 and TRBJ2-5): KAGVTQTPRYLIKTRGQQVTLSCSPISGHRSVSWYQQTPGQGLQFLFEYFSETQRNKGNFPGRFSGRQFSNSRSEMNVSTLELGDSALYLCASRPGGTQETQYFGPGTRLLVL.

The chain uses TRBV21-1 and TRBJ2-5; TRBD2 is taken as the D call from the table, unchecked against the DNA. TRBV21-1 is marked as a pseudogene. The CDR3 runs 23 residues. CDR3 residues: CASSKVGRLNGLAGEKPQETQYF. The DNA for the CDR3 is TGTGCCAGCAGCAAAGTCGGGCGGTTAAACGGACTAGCGGGGGAGAAACCCCAAGAGACCCAGTACTTC.

Turning to this clone: At the DNA level, this CDR3 is encoded by other sequences in the same sample as well. This chain joins TRBV27 and TRBJ2-1; 11 bases match TRBD2. With 4 bases clipped from V and 7 bases from J, the junction kept 3 bases outside the gene matches. The CDR3 totals 14 residues. The germline V gene has CDR1 MNHEY and CDR2 SMNVEV (reference sequence). The DNA of the CDR3 is TGTGCCAGCAGTTCCGGGACTAGCGGAAATGAGCAGTTCTTC. This encodes CASSSGTSGNEQFF.

V is TRBV19 and J is TRBJ1-6; D is unresolved. Germline V lookup: CDR1 LNHDA, CDR2 SQIVND (reference sequence). The CDR3 consists of 15 residues. V was trimmed by 4 bases and J by 9 bases, leaving 16 bases between them. The CDR3 region has the DNA TGTGCCAGTAGTACGGGGATGTCTATGGGTTCACCCCTCCACTTT. Translated, it gives CASSTGMSMGSPLHF.

The rearrangement links TRBV19 to TRBJ1-1, with a tentative D call TRBD1 (5 bases). The CDR3 contains 13 residues. Germline CDR1 LNHDA, CDR2 SQIVND (reference sequence). V was pared by 2 bases and J by 5 bases, with 9 bases between. CDR3 DNA sequence: TGTGCCAGTAGTATAAACCGGGGGACTGAAGCTTTCTTT. Protein: CASSINRGTEAFF. The full variable domain, rest sourced from reference TRBV19 and TRBJ1-1, is DGGITQSPKYLFRKEGQNVTLSCEQNLNHDAMYWYRQDPGQGLRLIYYSQIVNDFQKGDIAEGYSVSREKKESFPLTVTSAQKNPTAFYLCASSINRGTEAFFGQGTRLTVV.

V gene TRBV7-3 combines with J gene TRBJ2-1; D possibly corresponds to TRBD2 (6 bases). V was cut by 2 bases and J by 5 bases, with 19 bases left in between. Germline V CDR1 and CDR2: SGHTA, FQGTGA. The CDR3 is made up of 17 amino acids. The CDR3 loop reads CASSLFGGPGNDNEQFF. The CDR3 DNA reads TGTGCCAGCAGCTTATTCGGGGGACCGGGTAATGACAATGAGCAGTTCTTC.

The chain couples TRBV5-4 to TRBJ1-2; 10 bases match TRBD1. Germline V gene data show CDR1 as SGHNT and CDR2 as YYREEE (reference sequence). CDR3 length: 16 amino acids. V lost 4 bases, J lost 5 bases, and 11 bases stayed unmatched. Here the CDR3 reads CASSPGTGVERYGYTF. Written as DNA, the CDR3 is TGTGCCAGCAGCCCTGGGACAGGGGTTGAGAGGTATGGCTACACCTTC.

J is TRBJ2-7 and V is TRBV27; possibly TRBD2 for D (5 bases). Deletions cut 8 bases from V and 0 bases from J, with 14 bases between. Per germline, CDR1 MNHEY and CDR2 SMNVEV (reference sequence). The CDR3 runs to 14 residues. The DNA of the CDR3 is TGTGCCAGCGGTAGTAGAGGGCCCTCCTACGAGCAGTACTTC. Its protein is CASGSRGPSYEQYF.

The rearrangement links TRBV5-5 to TRBJ1-1, with D hard to call. Trimming took 1 base from V and 1 from J, leaving 11 bases between them. The CDR3 consists of 15 residues. Germline lookup yields CDR1 SGHKS and CDR2 YYEKEE (reference sequence). The CDR3 loop reads CASSLSSERNTEAFF. The CDR3 DNA reads TGTGCCAGCAGCTTGTCGTCAGAACGGAACACTGAAGCTTTCTTT.

The rearrangement links TRBV5-4 to TRBJ2-1, with 8 bases fitting TRBD2. V was clipped by 4 bases and J by 7 bases; unmatched bases: 13. From germline, CDR1 is SGHNT and CDR2 YYREEE (reference sequence). The CDR3 sequence is 16 residues long. CDR3 region: CASSVRTSSFGNEQFF. The DNA for the CDR3 is TGTGCCAGCAGCGTTCGGACTAGCAGCTTCGGTAATGAGCAGTTCTTC.

The V gene is TRBV29-1, the J gene TRBJ2-7; the D gene is possibly TRBD2 (6 bases). Germline V gene lookup returns CDR1 SQVTM and CDR2 ANQGSEA. The length of the CDR3 is 14 residues. DNA of the CDR3: TGCAGGTCGGAGGGAGAGGGTCCCTCCTACGAGCAGTACTTC. Translating gives CRSEGEGPSYEQYF.

The chain couples TRBV9 to TRBJ2-5, with 7 nucleotides matching TRBD1. Germline V gene lookup returns CDR1 SGDLS and CDR2 YYNGEE. The CDR3 extends over 15 amino acids. Trimming took 3 bases from V and 4 from J; bases not matched to a gene: 9. The CDR3 reads CASSAETGYAETQYF. CDR3 nucleotide sequence: TGTGCCAGCAGCGCAGAGACAGGGTACGCAGAGACCCAGTACTTC.

The chain recombines TRBV28 with TRBJ2-7, with TRBD2 matching over 7 bases. J lost 1 base, V lost 8 bases, and 5 bases had no gene match. The CDR3 runs 13 residues. The V gene's germline CDR1 is MDHEN and CDR2 SYDVKM. CDR3 in DNA: TGTGCCAGCCTATCGGGGGGTTCCTACGAGCAGTACTTC. Translating gives CASLSGGSYEQYF.

The chain uses TRBV4-2 and TRBJ2-7; 10 bases map to TRBD2. V shed 1 base and J 1 base; nucleotides not matched to a gene: 4. The CDR3 spans 16 residues. CDR1 is LGHNA and CDR2 is YNFKEQ in the germline V gene. Here the CDR3 DNA reads TGTGCCAGCAGCCAAGGCGGACTAGCGGTTTCCTACGAGCAGTACTTC. Amino acids: CASSQGGLAVSYEQYF.

The chain uses TRBV30 and TRBJ1-2; tentatively, D is TRBD1 (6 bases). This CDR3 contains 12 residues. From germline, CDR1 is GTSNPN and CDR2 SVGIG (reference sequence). The chain's CDR3 is CALGSGAPGYTF. CDR3 bases: TGTGCTCTTGGTTCAGGGGCCCCCGGCTACACCTTC.